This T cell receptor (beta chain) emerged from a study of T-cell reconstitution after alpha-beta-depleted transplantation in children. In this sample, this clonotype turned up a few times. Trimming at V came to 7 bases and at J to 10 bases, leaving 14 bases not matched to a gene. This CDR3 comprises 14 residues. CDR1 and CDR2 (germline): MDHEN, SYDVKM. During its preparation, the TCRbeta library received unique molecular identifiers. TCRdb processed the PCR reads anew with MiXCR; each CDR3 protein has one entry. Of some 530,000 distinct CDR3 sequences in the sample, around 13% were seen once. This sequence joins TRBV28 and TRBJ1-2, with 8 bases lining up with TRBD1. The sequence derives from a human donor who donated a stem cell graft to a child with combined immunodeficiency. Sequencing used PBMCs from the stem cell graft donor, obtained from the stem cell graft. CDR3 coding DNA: TGTGCCAGCACCTCCCCATCAGACAGGGGCGACTACACCTTC. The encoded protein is CASTSPSDRGDYTF.